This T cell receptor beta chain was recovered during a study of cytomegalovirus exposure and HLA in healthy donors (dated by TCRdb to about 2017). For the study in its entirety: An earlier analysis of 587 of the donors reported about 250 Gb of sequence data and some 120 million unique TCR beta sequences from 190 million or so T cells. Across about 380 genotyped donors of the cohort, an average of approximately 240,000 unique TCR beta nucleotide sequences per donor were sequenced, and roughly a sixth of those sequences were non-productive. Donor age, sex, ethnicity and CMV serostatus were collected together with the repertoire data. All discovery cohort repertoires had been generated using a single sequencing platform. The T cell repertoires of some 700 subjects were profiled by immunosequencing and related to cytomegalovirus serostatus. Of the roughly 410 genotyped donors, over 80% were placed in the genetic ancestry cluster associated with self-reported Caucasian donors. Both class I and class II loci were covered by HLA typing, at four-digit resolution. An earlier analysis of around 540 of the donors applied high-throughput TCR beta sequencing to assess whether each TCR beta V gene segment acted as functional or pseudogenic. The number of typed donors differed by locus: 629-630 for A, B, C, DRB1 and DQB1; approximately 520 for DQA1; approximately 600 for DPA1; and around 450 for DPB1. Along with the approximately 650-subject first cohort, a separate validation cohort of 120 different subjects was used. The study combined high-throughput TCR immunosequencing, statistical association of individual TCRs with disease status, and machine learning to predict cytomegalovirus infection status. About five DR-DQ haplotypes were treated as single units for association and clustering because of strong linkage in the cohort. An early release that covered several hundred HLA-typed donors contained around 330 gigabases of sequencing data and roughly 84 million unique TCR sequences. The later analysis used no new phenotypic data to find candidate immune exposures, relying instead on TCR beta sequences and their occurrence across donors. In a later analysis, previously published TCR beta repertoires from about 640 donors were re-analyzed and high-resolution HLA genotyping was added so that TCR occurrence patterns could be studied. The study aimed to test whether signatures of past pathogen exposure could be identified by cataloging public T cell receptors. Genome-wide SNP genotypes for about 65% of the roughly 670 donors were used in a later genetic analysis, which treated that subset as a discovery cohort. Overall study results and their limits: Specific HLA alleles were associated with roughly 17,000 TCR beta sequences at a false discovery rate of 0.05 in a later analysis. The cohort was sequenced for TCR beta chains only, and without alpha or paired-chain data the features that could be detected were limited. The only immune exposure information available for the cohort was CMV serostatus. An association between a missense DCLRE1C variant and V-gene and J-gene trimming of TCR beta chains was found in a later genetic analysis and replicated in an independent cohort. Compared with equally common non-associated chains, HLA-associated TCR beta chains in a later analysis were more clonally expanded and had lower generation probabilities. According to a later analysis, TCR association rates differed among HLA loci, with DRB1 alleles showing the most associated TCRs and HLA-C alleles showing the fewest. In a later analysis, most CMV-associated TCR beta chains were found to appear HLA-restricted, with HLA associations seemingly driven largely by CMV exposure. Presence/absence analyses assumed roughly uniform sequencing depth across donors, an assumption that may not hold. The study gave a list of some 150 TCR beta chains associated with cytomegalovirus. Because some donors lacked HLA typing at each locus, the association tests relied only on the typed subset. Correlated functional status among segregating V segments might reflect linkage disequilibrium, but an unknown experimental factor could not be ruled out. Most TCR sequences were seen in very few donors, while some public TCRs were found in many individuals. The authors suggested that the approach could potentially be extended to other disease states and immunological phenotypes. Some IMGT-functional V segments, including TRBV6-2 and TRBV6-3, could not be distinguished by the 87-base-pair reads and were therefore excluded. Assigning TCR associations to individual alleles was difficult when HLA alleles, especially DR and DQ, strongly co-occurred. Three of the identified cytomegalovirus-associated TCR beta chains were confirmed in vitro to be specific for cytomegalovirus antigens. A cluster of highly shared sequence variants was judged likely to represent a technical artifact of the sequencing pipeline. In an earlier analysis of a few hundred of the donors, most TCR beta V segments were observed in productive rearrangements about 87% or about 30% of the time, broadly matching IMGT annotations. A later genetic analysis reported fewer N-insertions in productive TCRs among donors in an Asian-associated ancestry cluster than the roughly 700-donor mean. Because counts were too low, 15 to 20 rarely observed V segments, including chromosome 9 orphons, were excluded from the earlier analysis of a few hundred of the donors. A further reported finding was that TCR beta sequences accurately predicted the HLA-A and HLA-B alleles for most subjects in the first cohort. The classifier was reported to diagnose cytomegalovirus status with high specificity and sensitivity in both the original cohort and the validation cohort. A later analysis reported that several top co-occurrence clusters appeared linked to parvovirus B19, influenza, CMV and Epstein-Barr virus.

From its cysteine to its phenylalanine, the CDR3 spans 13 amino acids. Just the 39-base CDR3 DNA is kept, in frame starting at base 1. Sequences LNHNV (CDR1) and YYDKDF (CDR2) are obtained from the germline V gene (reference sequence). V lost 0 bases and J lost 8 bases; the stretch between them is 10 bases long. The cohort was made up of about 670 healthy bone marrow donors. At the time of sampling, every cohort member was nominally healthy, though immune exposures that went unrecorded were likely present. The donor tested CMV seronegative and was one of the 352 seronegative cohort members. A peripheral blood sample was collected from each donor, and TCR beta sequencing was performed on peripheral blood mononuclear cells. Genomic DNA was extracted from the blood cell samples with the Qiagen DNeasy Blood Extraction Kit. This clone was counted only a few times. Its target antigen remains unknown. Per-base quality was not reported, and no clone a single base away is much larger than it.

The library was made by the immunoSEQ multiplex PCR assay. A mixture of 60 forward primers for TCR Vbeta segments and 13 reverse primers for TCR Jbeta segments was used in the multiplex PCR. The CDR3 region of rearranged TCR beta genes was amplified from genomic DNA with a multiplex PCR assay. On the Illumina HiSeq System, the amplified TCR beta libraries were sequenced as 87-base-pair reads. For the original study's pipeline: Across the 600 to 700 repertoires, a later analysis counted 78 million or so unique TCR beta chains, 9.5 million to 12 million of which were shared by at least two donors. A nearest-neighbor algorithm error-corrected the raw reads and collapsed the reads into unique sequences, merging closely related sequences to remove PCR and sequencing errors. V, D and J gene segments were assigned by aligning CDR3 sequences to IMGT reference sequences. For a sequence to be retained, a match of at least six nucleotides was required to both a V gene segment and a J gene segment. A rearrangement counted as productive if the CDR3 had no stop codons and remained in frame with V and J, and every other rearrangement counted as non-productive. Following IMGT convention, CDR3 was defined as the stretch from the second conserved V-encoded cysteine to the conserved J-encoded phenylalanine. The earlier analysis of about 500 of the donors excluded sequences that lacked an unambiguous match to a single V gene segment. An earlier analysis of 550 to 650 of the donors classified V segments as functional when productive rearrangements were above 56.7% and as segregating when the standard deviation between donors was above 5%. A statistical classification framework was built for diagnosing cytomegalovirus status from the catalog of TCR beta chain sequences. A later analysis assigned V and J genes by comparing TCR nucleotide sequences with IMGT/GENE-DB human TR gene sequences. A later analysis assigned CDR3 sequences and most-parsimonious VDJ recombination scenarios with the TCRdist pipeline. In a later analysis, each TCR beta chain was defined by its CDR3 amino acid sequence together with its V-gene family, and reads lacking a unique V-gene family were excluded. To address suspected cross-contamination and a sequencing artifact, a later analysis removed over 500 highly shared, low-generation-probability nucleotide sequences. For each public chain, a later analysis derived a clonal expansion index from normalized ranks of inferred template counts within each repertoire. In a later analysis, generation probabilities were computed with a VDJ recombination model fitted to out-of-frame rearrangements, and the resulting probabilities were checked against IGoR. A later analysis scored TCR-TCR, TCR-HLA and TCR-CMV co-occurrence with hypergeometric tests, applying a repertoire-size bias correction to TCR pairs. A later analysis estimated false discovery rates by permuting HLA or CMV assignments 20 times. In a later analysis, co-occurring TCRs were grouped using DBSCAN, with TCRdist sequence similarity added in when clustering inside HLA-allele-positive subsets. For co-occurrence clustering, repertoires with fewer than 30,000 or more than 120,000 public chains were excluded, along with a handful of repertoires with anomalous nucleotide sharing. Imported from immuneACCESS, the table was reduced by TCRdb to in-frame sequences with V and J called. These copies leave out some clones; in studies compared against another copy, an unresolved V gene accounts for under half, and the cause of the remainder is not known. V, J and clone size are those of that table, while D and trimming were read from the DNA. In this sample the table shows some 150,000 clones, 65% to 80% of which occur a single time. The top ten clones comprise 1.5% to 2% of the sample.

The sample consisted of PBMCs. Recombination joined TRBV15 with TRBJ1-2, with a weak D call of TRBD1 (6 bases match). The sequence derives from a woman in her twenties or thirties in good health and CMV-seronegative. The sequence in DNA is TGTGCCACCAGCAGAGACCCAGGGGAGGGCTACACCTTC. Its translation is CATSRDPGEGYTF.